This T cell receptor (beta chain) was retrieved from a study of low-dose radiotherapy and immunotherapy resistance in tumors. Whole-study context: A dose of 0.5 Gy per fraction was delivered to Cohort 1 every 2 weeks, for a total of 6.5 Gy. cDNA synthesis used a TRAV/TRBV-specific primer set for both chains.

Time point of the sample: before trial treatment. In the case of this clonotype: It differs at one base from a far larger clone, so likely a read error.

TCR amplification ran 15 to 25 PCR cycles using constant-region and V-primer adapter primers. One entry per CDR3 protein results from TCRdb running MiXCR on the reads. The data show roughly 46,000 distinct CDR3 sequences, roughly 12% seen once. This CDR3 has 16 residues. Specimen: PBMCs, collected before treatment. The clonotype was recovered from a female donor with ovarian cancer. The rearrangement links TRBV22-1 to TRBJ2-3; TRBD1 is the table's D call and was not checked against the DNA. TRBV22-1 represents a pseudogene. CDR3 coding DNA: TGTGCCACCAGTAATATAGGCGGGGGCACCACAGATACGCAGTATTTT. Translated: CATSNIGGGTTDTQYF.